This T cell receptor (beta chain) stems from a study of cytomegalovirus exposure and HLA in healthy donors. Study-level points and caveats: At a 0.05 false discovery rate, a later analysis found 18,000 or so TCR beta sequences to be associated with HLA alleles. The classifier reportedly diagnosed cytomegalovirus status with high specificity and sensitivity. In a later analysis, DRB1 alleles had the most associated TCRs; HLA-C alleles the fewest.

The PCR contained 60 Vbeta and 13 Jbeta primers. Assay: immunoSEQ multiplex PCR; the TCRdb copy retains only in-frame clones and omits some. The data contain 100,000 to 150,000 clones, around 80% of them singletons. Germline V gene sequence: CDR1 LNHDA, CDR2 SQIVND (reference sequence). The CDR3 contains 19 residues. V shed 8 bases and J shed 0 bases, with 26 bases lying between them. A note on this clone: The antigen remains unidentified.

The chain uses TRBV19 and TRBJ2-1; D possibly corresponds to TRBD2 (6 bases). Material: PBMCs. This sequence was found in a man younger than 45 in good health and CMV-seronegative. The DNA of the CDR3 is TGTGCCAGTTACCCACCGGGACTTAAAAGCGGAAGCTCCTACAATGAGCAGTTCTTC. Protein sequence: CASYPPGLKSGSSYNEQFF. Looking up the rest from reference TRBV19 and TRBJ2-1 gives the full variable domain: DGGITQSPKYLFRKEGQNVTLSCEQNLNHDAMYWYRQDPGQGLRLIYYSQIVNDFQKGDIAEGYSVSREKKESFPLTVTSAQKNPTAFYLCASYPPGLKSGSSYNEQFFGPGTRLTVL.